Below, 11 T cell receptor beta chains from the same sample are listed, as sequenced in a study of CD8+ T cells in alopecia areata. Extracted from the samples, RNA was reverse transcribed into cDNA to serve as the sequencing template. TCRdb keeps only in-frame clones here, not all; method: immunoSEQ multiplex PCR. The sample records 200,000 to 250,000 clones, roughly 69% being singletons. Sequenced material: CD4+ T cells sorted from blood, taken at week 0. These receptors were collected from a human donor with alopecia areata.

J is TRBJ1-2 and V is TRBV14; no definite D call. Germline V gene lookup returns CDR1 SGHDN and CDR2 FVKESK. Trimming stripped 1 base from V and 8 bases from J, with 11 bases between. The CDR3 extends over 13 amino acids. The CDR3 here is CASSQAPFGGYTF. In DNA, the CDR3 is TGTGCCAGCAGCCAAGCCCCCTTCGGCGGCTACACCTTC.

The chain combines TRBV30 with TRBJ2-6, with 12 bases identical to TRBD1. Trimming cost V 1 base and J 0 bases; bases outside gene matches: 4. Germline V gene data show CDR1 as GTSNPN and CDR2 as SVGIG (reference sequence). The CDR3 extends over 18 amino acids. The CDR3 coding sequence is TGTGCCTGGAGTGCGGGACAGGGGGCCCTCTCTGGGGCCAACGTCCTGACTTTC. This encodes CAWSAGQGALSGANVLTF.

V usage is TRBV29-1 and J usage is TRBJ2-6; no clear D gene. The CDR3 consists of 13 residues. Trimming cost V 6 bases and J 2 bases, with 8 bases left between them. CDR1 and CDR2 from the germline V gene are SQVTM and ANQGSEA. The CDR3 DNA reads TGCAGCGTCTACAGAGCTGGGGCCAACGTCCTGACTTTC. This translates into CSVYRAGANVLTF.

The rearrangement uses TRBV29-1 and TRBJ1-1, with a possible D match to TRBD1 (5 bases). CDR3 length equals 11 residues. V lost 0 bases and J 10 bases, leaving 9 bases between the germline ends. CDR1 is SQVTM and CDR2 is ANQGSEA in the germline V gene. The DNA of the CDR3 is TGCAGCGTTGAAGACAACAGGATAGCTTTCTTT. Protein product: CSVEDNRIAFF.

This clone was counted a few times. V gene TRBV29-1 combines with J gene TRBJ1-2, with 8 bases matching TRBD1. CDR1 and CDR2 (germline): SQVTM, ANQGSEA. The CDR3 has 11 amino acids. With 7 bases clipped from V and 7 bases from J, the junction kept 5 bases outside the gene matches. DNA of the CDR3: TGCAGCGCACAACAGGGGGTTGGCTACACCTTC. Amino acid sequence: CSAQQGVGYTF.

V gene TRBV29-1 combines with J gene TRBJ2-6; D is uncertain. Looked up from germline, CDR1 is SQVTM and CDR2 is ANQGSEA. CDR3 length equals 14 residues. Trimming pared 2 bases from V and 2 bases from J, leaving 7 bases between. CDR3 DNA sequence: TGCAGCGTTGAAAATCCGCCTGGGGCCAACGTCCTGACTTTC. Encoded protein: CSVENPPGANVLTF.

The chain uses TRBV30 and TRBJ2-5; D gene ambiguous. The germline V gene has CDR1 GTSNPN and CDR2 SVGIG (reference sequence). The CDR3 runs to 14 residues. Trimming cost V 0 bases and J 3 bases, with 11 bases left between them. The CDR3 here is CAWSVLGREETQYF. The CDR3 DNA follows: TGTGCCTGGAGTGTACTCGGTAGGGAAGAGACCCAGTACTTC.

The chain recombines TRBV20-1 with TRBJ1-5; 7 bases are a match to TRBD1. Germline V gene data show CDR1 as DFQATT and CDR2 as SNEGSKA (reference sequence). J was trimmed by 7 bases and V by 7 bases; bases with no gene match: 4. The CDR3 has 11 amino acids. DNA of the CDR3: TGCAGTGTACAGGGGATCCAGCCCCAGCATTTT. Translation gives CSVQGIQPQHF.

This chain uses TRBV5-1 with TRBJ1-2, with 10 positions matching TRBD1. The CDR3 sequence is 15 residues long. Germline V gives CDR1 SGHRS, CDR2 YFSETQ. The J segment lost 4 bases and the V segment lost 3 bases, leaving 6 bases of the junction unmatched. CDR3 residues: CASSSRDRGIYGYTF. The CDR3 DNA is TGCGCCAGCAGCTCCCGGGACAGGGGCATCTATGGCTACACCTTC.

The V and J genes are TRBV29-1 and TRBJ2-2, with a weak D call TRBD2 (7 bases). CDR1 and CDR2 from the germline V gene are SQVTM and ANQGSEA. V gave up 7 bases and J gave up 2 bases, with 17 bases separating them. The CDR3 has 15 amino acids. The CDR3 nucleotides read TGCAGCGCCAAGACGGGGGGCGCTAACACCGGGGAGCTGTTTTTT. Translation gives CSAKTGGANTGELFF.

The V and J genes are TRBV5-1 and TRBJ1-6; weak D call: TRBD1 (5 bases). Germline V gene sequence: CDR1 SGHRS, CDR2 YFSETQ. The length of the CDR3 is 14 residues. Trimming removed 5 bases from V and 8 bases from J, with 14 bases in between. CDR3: CASRVRTGDSPLHF. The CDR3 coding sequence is TGCGCCAGCAGAGTAAGAACAGGAGATTCACCCCTCCACTTT.